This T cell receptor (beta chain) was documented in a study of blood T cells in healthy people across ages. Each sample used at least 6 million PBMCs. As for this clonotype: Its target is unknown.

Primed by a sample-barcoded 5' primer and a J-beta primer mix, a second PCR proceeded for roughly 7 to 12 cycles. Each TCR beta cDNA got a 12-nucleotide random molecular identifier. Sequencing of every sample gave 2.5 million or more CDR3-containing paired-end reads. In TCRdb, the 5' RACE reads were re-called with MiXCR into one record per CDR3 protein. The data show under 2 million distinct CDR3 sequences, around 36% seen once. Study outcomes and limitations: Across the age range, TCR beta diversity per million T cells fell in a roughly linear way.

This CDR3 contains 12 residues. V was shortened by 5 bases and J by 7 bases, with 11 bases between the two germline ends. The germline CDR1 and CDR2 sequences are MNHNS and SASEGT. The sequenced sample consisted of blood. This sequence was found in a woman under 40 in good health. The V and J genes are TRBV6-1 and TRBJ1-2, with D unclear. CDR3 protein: CASSRDTGGYTF. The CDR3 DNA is TGTGCCAGCAGTCGAGACACCGGTGGCTACACCTTC.